This T cell receptor (beta chain) was identified during a study of cytomegalovirus exposure and HLA in healthy donors. Study-wide findings and caveats: Most sequenced TCRs were rare (though some public TCRs occurred in many donors).

Profiled with immunoSEQ multiplex PCR; TCRdb holds only in-frame clones, not every one. The data contain roughly 300,000 clones, around 89% of them singletons. Concerning this clone itself: Its antigen remains unidentified.

Germline CDR1 is ENHRY and CDR2 is SYGVKD. Trimming removed 5 bases from V and 0 bases from J, with 22 bases in between. The CDR3 has 18 amino acids. What was sequenced was PBMCs. The chain recombines TRBV10-3 with TRBJ1-1; no firm D call. This TCR was recovered from a woman under 30 in good health and CMV-seronegative. The CDR3 sequence: CAISSLGAAGYLNTEAFF. CDR3 coding DNA: TGTGCCATCAGTTCCCTTGGAGCAGCTGGTTACTTGAACACTGAAGCTTTCTTT.